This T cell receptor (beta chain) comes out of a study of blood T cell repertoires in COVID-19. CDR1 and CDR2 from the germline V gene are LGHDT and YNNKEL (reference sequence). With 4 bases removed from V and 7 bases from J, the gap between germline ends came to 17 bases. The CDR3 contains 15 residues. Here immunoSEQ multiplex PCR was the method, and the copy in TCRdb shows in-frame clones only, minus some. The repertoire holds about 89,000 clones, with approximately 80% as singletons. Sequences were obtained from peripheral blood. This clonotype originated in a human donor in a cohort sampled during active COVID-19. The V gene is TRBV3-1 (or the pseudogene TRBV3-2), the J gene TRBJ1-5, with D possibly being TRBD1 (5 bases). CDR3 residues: CASSLTPGRAQPQHF. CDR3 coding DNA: TGTGCCAGCAGCCTCACCCCGGGCAGGGCCCAGCCCCAGCATTTT.